The text below deals with one TCR beta chain. The antigen is not known. PCR was performed using 60 Vbeta and 13 Jbeta primers. Clones were read by immunoSEQ multiplex PCR, and TCRdb kept only the in-frame ones, dropping some. The sample shows 130,000 to 150,000 clones, 82% of them seen only once. The entry originates in a study of cytomegalovirus exposure and HLA in healthy donors. Study-wide results and caveats: The investigators catalogued 164 TCR beta chains as cytomegalovirus-associated. Within a later analysis, the majority of CMV-associated TCR beta chains appeared HLA-restricted. Immune exposure information available was restricted to CMV serostatus. According to an earlier analysis, most TCR beta V segments yielded productive rearrangements about 87% or about 30% of the time.

The V end lost 6 bases, the J end lost 4 bases, and 25 bases lay between the germline ends. Germline V gene sequence: CDR1 SGHDN, CDR2 FVKESK. The CDR3 runs to 18 residues. The sequence came from a male donor in good health and CMV-seronegative. Sequenced: PBMCs. The chain carries TRBV14 and TRBJ2-1; possible D gene TRBD2, 6 bases. The CDR3 DNA follows: TGTGCCAGCAGACATGGTACTCCACTAGCACCCCCGTACAATGAGCAGTTCTTC. This codes for CASRHGTPLAPPYNEQFF. Based on the CDR3 plus reference TRBV14 and TRBJ2-1, the full variable domain is EAGVTQFPSHSVIEKGQTVTLRCDPISGHDNLYWYRRVMGKEIKFLLHFVKESKQDESGMPNNRFLAERTGGTYSTLKVQPAELEDSGVYFCASRHGTPLAPPYNEQFFGPGTRLTVL.